A selection of T cell receptor beta chains follows, all from one sample in a study of early T cells in non-severe SARS-CoV-2 infection. TCRdb re-derived calls from the 5' RACE reads in MiXCR, one entry per CDR3 protein. This sample yields roughly 51,000 distinct CDR3 sequences, of which roughly 6.5% are seen a single time; less than 3.5% belongs to the top ten. Specimen: whole blood, collected at baseline. The source of these receptors is an adult who was a healthcare worker with PCR-confirmed SARS-CoV-2 infection or an uninfected control (not recorded which). CDR3s include the opening cysteine and the closing phenylalanine or tryptophan. D genes are given only for firm matches. Expanded clones are given a class, and other clones once, few, many or no size at all.

j_call	cdr3_length	v_call	d_call	clone_size	cdr3_aa	cdr3_nt
TRBJ2-1	15	TRBV18	NA	NA	CASSPAHDDYNEQFF	TGTGCCAGCTCACCAGCACACGATGACTACAATGAGCAGTTCTTC
TRBJ2-3	14	TRBV20-1	NA	many	CSASGDTSTDTQYF	TGCAGTGCTTCGGGGGATACTAGCACAGATACGCAGTATTTT
TRBJ1-2	16	TRBV7-2	NA	NA	CASSRQASRGSYGYTF	TGTGCCAGCAGCCGACAGGCTTCTCGGGGTAGCTATGGCTACACCTTC
TRBJ2-3	16	TRBV7-2	NA	few	CASSFSPAPSTDTQYF	TGTGCCAGCAGCTTTTCCCCGGCCCCTAGCACAGATACGCAGTATTTT
TRBJ1-1	12	TRBV12-3/TRBV12-4	NA	few	CASSKPSTEAFF	TGTGCCAGCAGTAAGCCCTCCACTGAAGCTTTCTTT
TRBJ2-7	13	TRBV30	TRBD1	NA	CAWSAGQGLEQYF	TGTGCCTGGAGTGCGGGACAGGGTCTCGAGCAGTACTTC
TRBJ1-1	14	TRBV7-2	TRBD1	NA	CASSPGTGAGEAFF	TGTGCCAGCAGCCCCGGGACAGGGGCGGGTGAAGCTTTCTTT
TRBJ1-1	15	TRBV11-3	NA	many	CASSLNHRRNTEAFF	TGTGCCAGCAGCTTAAATCACAGAAGGAACACTGAAGCTTTCTTT
TRBJ2-6	14	TRBV11-2	NA	many	CASSFQRGANVLTF	TGTGCCAGCAGCTTTCAGAGGGGGGCCAACGTCCTGACTTTC
TRBJ2-7	15	TRBV19	TRBD1	few	CASSTGQGRSYEQYF	TGTGCCAGTAGCACGGGACAGGGGAGGTCCTACGAGCAGTACTTC
TRBJ2-2	15	TRBV12-3/TRBV12-4	TRBD1	many	CASSPGQGYIGELFF	TGTGCCAGCAGTCCCGGACAGGGGTATATCGGGGAGCTGTTTTTT
TRBJ1-2	13	TRBV28	NA	NA	CASSTGLDYGYTF	TGTGCCAGCAGTACTGGACTGGACTATGGCTACACCTTC
TRBJ1-5	13	TRBV29-1	NA	many	CSVARDSNQPQHF	TGCAGCGTTGCCAGAGATAGCAATCAGCCCCAGCATTTT
TRBJ2-5	14	TRBV18	NA	many	CASSPAVGQETQYF	TGTGCCAGCTCACCCGCGGTAGGGCAAGAGACCCAGTACTTC
TRBJ2-5	14	TRBV14	NA	many	CASSQDGLRETQYF	TGTGCCAGCAGCCAAGACGGCCTCAGGGAGACCCAGTACTTC
TRBJ1-2	14	TRBV29-1	TRBD1	NA	CSVRRPTGAYGYTF	TGCAGCGTACGAAGACCAACAGGGGCTTACGGCTACACCTTC
TRBJ2-5	16	TRBV6-2/TRBV6-3	TRBD2	many	CASSPGLAGYQETQYF	TGTGCCAGCAGTCCGGGACTAGCTGGGTACCAAGAGACCCAGTACTTC
TRBJ1-3	15	TRBV29-1	TRBD1	many	CSVMTGQSSGNTIYF	TGCAGCGTAATGACAGGGCAAAGCTCTGGAAACACCATATATTTT
TRBJ2-2	15	TRBV24-1	NA	many	CATSEGASPTGELFF	TGTGCCACCAGTGAGGGCGCCTCTCCCACCGGGGAGCTGTTTTTT
TRBJ1-2	15	TRBV7-2	NA	few	CASSPARQTSYGYTF	TGTGCCAGCAGTCCAGCCCGACAGACAAGCTATGGCTACACCTTC
TRBJ2-3	15	TRBV7-9	TRBD2	NA	CASSSWRGSTDTQYF	TGTGCCAGCAGCTCGTGGCGGGGGAGCACAGATACGCAGTATTTT
TRBJ1-6	17	TRBV5-6	TRBD1	many	CASSFRAGGIIPSPLHF	TGTGCCAGCAGCTTTAGGGCAGGGGGAATTATACCTTCACCCCTCCACTTT
TRBJ2-2	13	TRBV7-6	NA	many	CASSPSETGELFF	TGTGCCAGCAGCCCTAGTGAGACCGGGGAGCTGTTTTTT
TRBJ2-5	14	TRBV7-2	NA	few	CASSSRDFKETQYF	TGTGCCAGCAGCTCACGGGACTTTAAAGAGACCCAGTACTTC
TRBJ1-4	13	TRBV19	TRBD1	many	CASSKDRVEKLFF	TGTGCCAGTAGTAAGGACAGGGTGGAAAAACTGTTTTTT
TRBJ1-5	16	TRBV20-1	NA	many	CSARIGGGRLNQPQHF	TGCAGTGCTAGAATAGGGGGAGGCAGGCTGAATCAGCCCCAGCATTTT
TRBJ2-3	16	TRBV5-6	NA	few	CASSLRQLLSTDTQYF	TGTGCCAGCAGCTTGCGCCAGCTCCTCAGCACAGATACGCAGTATTTT
TRBJ1-5	13	TRBV12-3/TRBV12-4	NA	many	CASSPTGIQPQHF	TGTGCCAGCAGCCCTACAGGGATTCAGCCCCAGCATTTT
TRBJ2-3	12	TRBV6-2/TRBV6-3	TRBD1	many	CASGTTGGAQYF	TGTGCCAGCGGGACCACAGGGGGTGCGCAGTATTTT
TRBJ2-3	16	TRBV11-2	TRBD2	few	CASSFVSGGGGDTQYF	TGTGCCAGCAGCTTCGTTAGCGGGGGAGGAGGAGATACGCAGTATTTT
TRBJ2-1	15	TRBV6-5	TRBD2	many	CASSPSGGAYNEQFF	TGTGCCAGCAGTCCAAGCGGGGGGGCGTACAATGAGCAGTTCTTC
TRBJ1-3	14	TRBV20-1	NA	many	CSARADRAGNTIYF	TGCAGTGCTAGAGCCGACAGAGCTGGAAACACCATATATTTT
TRBJ1-2	16	TRBV6-5	NA	few	CASSYSEGSLNYGYTF	TGTGCCAGCAGTTACTCGGAGGGTAGCCTTAACTATGGCTACACCTTC
TRBJ2-3	17	TRBV2	TRBD2	NA	CASSSPLAGGTTDTQYF	TGTGCCAGCAGTAGCCCTTTAGCGGGGGGGACCACAGATACGCAGTATTTT
TRBJ2-1	14	TRBV12-3/TRBV12-4	NA	many	CAGGEGGSYNEQFF	TGTGCCGGGGGAGAAGGGGGTTCCTACAATGAGCAGTTCTTC
TRBJ2-1	14	TRBV6-4	NA	few	CASSPRDSYNEQFF	TGTGCCAGCAGTCCGCGGGACAGCTACAATGAGCAGTTCTTC
TRBJ1-6	14	TRBV19	NA	many	CASTPRVGNSPLHF	TGTGCCAGTACCCCCCGCGTCGGGAATTCACCCCTCCACTTT
TRBJ1-1	13	TRBV2	NA	NA	CASRPSENTEAFF	TGTGCCAGCCGACCCTCGGAGAACACTGAAGCTTTCTTT
TRBJ1-1	15	TRBV18	NA	many	CASSPGTGSNTEAFF	TGTGCCAGCTCACCAGGAACGGGATCGAACACTGAAGCTTTCTTT
TRBJ2-3	13	TRBV30	NA	few	CAWRQAGPDTQYF	TGTGCCTGGAGACAGGCCGGCCCAGATACGCAGTATTTT
TRBJ2-7	15	TRBV18	NA	few	CASSDGQTNSYEQYF	TGTGCCAGCTCGGACGGACAGACCAACTCCTACGAGCAGTACTTC
TRBJ2-2	11	TRBV6-2/TRBV6-3	NA	many	CASHHTGELFF	TGTGCCAGCCATCACACCGGGGAGCTGTTTTTT
TRBJ1-1	14	TRBV20-1	NA	NA	CSAIGQLMNTEAFF	TGCAGTGCCATAGGACAGCTAATGAACACTGAAGCTTTCTTT
TRBJ1-2	15	TRBV5-6	NA	many	CASSLGQATNYGYTF	TGTGCCAGCAGCTTGGGGCAGGCGACCAACTATGGCTACACCTTC
TRBJ2-5	17	TRBV18	TRBD1	NA	CASSPPGQGDPRETQYF	TGTGCCAGCTCACCACCGGGACAGGGGGACCCGAGGGAGACCCAGTACTTC
TRBJ1-1	15	TRBV7-9	NA	NA	CASSRWGTGSTEAFF	TGTGCCAGCAGCCGGTGGGGGACCGGAAGCACTGAAGCTTTCTTT
TRBJ2-5	16	TRBV4-3	TRBD2	few	CASSQGLAGGPETQYF	TGCGCCAGCAGCCAAGGGCTAGCGGGGGGCCCAGAGACCCAGTACTTC
TRBJ2-1	16	TRBV19	NA	few	CASSDYGTKNSNEQFF	TGTGCCAGTAGTGATTACGGGACAAAGAATTCCAATGAGCAGTTCTTC
TRBJ1-1	13	TRBV7-2	NA	many	CASSLRANTEAFF	TGTGCCAGCAGCTTAAGGGCGAACACTGAAGCTTTCTTT
TRBJ1-2	15	TRBV5-5	NA	NA	CASSLLQAANYGYTF	TGTGCCAGCAGCTTGTTACAGGCAGCTAACTATGGCTACACCTTC
TRBJ1-2	15	TRBV9	NA	many	CASSPHRDQGYGYTF	TGTGCCAGCAGCCCTCACAGGGACCAAGGTTATGGCTACACCTTC
TRBJ2-1	15	TRBV5-1	TRBD1	NA	CASSMGQGARIEQFF	TGCGCCAGCAGCATGGGACAGGGGGCTCGTATTGAGCAGTTCTTC
TRBJ2-3	14	TRBV28	TRBD2	many	CASRGRGGTDTQYF	TGTGCCAGCAGGGGTCGGGGGGGGACAGATACGCAGTATTTT
TRBJ2-7	15	TRBV4-3	NA	NA	CASSPLGGALGEQYF	TGCGCCAGCAGCCCCCTAGGTGGGGCCTTGGGCGAGCAGTACTTC
TRBJ1-2	11	TRBV29-1	TRBD1	NA	CSVGQGNGYTF	TGCAGCGTAGGACAGGGGAACGGCTACACCTTC
TRBJ1-5	15	TRBV7-2	NA	few	CASSLTGASNQPQHF	TGTGCCAGCAGCTTAACGGGGGCGAGCAATCAGCCCCAGCATTTT
TRBJ1-1	17	TRBV5-5	NA	NA	CASSLAPGQNLYIEAFF	TGTGCCAGCAGCTTGGCCCCAGGACAGAACTTATATATTGAAGCTTTCTTT